This T cell receptor beta chain was recovered during a study of blood T cell repertoires in COVID-19. For the study at large: Spain, Italy and the United States supplied samples that represented acute and convalescent COVID-19. PBMCs, B-cell-depleted T cells, or T cells were the source of the cDNA or gDNA that made up the material.

This table comes from immunoSEQ multiplex PCR, and its TCRdb copy is limited to in-frame clones, with some not included. The table has roughly 160,000 clones, less than 90% seen once. Germline CDR1 PRHDT, CDR2 FYEKMQ (reference sequence). With 2 bases removed from V and 2 bases from J, the gap between germline ends came to 4 bases. The CDR3 is made up of 13 amino acids. The sample taken for sequencing was peripheral blood. The TCR was taken from a man in his sixties with acute or convalescent COVID-19. The genes are TRBV13 and TRBJ1-3; D is uncertain. The chain's CDR3 is CASSLNTGNTIYF. CDR3 sequence (DNA): TGTGCCAGCAGCTTAAACACTGGAAACACCATATATTTT.